Listed below are T cell receptor beta chains from one sample, sequenced in a study of T cell responses to AZD1222 COVID-19 vaccine. This table comes from immunoSEQ multiplex PCR, and its TCRdb copy is limited to in-frame clones, with some not included. Here the sample spans 100,000 to 140,000 clones, around 90% being singletons. Source: peripheral blood, taken on day 0 of AZD1222 vaccination. These TCRs come from an adult in good health. Both conserved end residues are part of each CDR3.

v_call cdr3_aa
TRBV25-1 CASRETGTANPYEQYF
TRBV20-1 CSASPLANEKLFF
TRBV2 CASSESPFGAAYNSPLHF
TRBV3-1/TRBV3-2 CASSPWVTNYGYTF
TRBV9 CASSVTSGSGNTIYF
TRBV7-3 CASSMDSAELFF
TRBV20-1 CSAYRGGEAFF
TRBV15 CATSRDPGAEPQHF
TRBV5-1 CASSRDGQETQYF
TRBV7-2 CASSSFNPSGSIDEQFF
TRBV10-3 CAISDTTGFGYTF
TRBV6-1 CASSENENTEAFF
TRBV18 CASSLNRGDTEAFF
TRBV19 CATGPRNTEAFF
TRBV7-2 CASSSGTGGYEQYF
TRBV10-1 CASSPRGSYEQYF
TRBV14 CASSPRDRTNYGYTF
TRBV19 CASSKVPGVNEQFF
TRBV27 CASSFARGTEAFF
TRBV11-2 CASSSAPRDTYTEAFF
TRBV3-1/TRBV3-2 CASSPSLGGRGSYNEQFF
TRBV20-1 CSAITDTQYF
TRBV7-6 CASRRDGLNTGELFF
TRBV27 CASSFGDRNTEAFF
TRBV6-5 CASTDRDGNYGYTF
TRBV12-5 CASGPGTGNQPQHF
TRBV7-6 CATLRDSGGYTF
TRBV7-9 CASSPPGSGNTIYF
TRBV10-3 CAISEGMGEKLFF
TRBV12-5 CASGFLLAENNEQFF
TRBV7-9 CASSSAPGLGSYEQYF
TRBV9 CASSVATINYGYTF
TRBV4-1 CASSQGQGSQPQHF
TRBV18 CASSPGSPYEQYF
TRBV7-8 CASSLVQGLVNTEAFF
TRBV9 CASSVASARTDTQYF
TRBV5-1 CASSLVGGQNTEAFF
TRBV7-8 CASSPGQGYEQYF
TRBV4-1 CASSPSDTTNEKLFF
TRBV9 CASSGPRGDIQYF
TRBV6-5 CAKKRRRRGYTF
TRBV4-3 CASSPDQDYGETQYF
TRBV29-1 CSAVDREGYTF
TRBV7-9 CASSPQGDSPLHF
TRBV11-3 CASSMGTGGTDTQYF
TRBV5-4 CANSVPSGNTIYF
TRBV5-8 CASSLYNQPQHF
TRBV5-5 CASSFPADTGELFF
TRBV29-1 CSVEDTGAGANVLTF
TRBV4-3 CASSQDVTGISYEQYF
TRBV28 CASSPWGYQDTEAFF
TRBV27 CASSSIYGSHYGYTF
TRBV30 CAWQQGADQPQHF
TRBV7-9 CASSGRPEGGGSPLHF
TRBV7-9 CASSRQENSNQPQHF
TRBV6-2/TRBV6-3 CASSYVPGQGRETQYF
TRBV6-2/TRBV6-3 CASTPGSTDTQYF
TRBV19 CASSTRGRRGGGGYTF
TRBV18 CASSPTTGGTEAFF
TRBV11-3 CASSPGLGTNTGELFF